The following is a T cell receptor beta chain sequence with its context. Assay: immunoSEQ multiplex PCR; the TCRdb copy retains only in-frame clones and omits some. The sample shows 60,000 to 70,000 clones, approximately 85% of them seen only once. This record comes from a study of blood T cell repertoires in COVID-19. Germline V gene lookup returns CDR1 SGHNT and CDR2 YYREEE (reference sequence). The CDR3 is 15 amino acids. V lost 5 bases to trimming and J lost 5 bases; unmatched junction nucleotides: 9. The sequence derives from a man aged 45 to 65 with acute or convalescent COVID-19. The chain carries TRBV5-4 and TRBJ2-1; 8 nucleotides line up with TRBD2. Material: peripheral blood. CDR3 in DNA: TGTGCCAGCAGTACCGGGACTAGAGGGAACAATGAGCAGTTCTTC. Translation: CASSTGTRGNNEQFF.